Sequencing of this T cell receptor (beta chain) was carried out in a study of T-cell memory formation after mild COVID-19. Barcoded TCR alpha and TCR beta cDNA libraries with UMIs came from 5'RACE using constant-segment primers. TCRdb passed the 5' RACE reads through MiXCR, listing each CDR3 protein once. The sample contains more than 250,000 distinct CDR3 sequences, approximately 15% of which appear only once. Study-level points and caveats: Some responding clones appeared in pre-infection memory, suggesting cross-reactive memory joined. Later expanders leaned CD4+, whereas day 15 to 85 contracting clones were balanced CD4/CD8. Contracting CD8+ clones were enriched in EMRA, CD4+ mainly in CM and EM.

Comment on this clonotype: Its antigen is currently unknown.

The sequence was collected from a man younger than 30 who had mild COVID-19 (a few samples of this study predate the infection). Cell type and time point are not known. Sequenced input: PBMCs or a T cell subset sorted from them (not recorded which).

The CDR3, as DNA: TGCGCCAGCAGCCAAGAGTGGACGGATTATGGCTACACCTTC. Translated, it gives CASSQEWTDYGYTF. The chain combines TRBV4-3 with TRBJ1-2; no definite D call. Trimming stripped 0 bases from V and 5 bases from J, with 10 bases between. The V gene's germline CDR1 is LGHNA and CDR2 YSLEER. The CDR3 is 14 amino acids.